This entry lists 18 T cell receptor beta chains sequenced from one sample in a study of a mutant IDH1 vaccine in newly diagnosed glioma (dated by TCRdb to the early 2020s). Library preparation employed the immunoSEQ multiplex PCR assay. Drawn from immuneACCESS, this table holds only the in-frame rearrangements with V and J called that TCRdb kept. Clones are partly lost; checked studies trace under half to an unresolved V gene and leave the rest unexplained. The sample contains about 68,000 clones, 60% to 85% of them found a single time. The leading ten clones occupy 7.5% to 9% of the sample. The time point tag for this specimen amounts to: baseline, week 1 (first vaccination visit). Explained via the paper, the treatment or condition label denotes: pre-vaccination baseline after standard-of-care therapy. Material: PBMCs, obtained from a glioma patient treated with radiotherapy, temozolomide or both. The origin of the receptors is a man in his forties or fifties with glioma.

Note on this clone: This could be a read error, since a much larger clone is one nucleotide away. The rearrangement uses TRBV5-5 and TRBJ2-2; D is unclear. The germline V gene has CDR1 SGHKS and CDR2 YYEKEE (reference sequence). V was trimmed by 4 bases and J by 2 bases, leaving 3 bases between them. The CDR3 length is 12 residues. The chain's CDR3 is CASSLNTGELFF. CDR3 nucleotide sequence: TGTGCCAGCAGCCTTAACACCGGGGAGCTGTTTTTT.

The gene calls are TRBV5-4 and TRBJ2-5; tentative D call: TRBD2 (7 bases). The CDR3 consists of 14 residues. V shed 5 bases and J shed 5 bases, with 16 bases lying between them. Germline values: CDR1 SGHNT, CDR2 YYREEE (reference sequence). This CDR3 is CASRGQGGVETQYF. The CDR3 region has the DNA TGTGCCAGCAGGGGCCAAGGGGGGGTTGAGACCCAGTACTTC. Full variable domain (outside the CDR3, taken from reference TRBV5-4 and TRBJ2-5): ETGVTQSPTHLIKTRGQQVTLRCSSQSGHNTVSWYQQALGQGPQFIFQYYREEENGRGNFPPRFSGLQFPNYSSELNVNALELDDSALYLCASRGQGGVETQYFGPGTRLLVL.

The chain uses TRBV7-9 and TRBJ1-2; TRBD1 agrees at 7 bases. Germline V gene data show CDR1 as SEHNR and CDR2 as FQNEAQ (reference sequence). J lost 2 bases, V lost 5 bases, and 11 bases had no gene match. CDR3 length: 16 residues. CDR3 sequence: CASSGEGGGLNYGYTF. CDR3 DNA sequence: TGTGCCAGCAGCGGAGAGGGAGGGGGCCTCAACTATGGCTACACCTTC.

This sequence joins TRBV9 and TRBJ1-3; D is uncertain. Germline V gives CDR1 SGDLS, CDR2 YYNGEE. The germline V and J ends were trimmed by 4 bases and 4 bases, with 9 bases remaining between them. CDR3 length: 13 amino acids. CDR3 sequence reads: CASSPDVGNTIYF. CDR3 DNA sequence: TGTGCCAGCAGCCCAGATGTAGGAAACACCATATATTTT.

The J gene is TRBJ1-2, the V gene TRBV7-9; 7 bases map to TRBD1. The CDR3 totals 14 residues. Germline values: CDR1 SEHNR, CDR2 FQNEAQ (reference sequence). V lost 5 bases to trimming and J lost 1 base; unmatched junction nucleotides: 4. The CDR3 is CASSPQGINYGYTF. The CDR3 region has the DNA TGTGCCAGCAGCCCACAGGGGATTAACTATGGCTACACCTTC.

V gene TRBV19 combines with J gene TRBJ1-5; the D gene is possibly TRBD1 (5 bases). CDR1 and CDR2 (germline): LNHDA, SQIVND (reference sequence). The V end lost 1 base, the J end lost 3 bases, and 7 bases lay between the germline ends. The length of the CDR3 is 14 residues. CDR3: CASSIGGPNQPQHF. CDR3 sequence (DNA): TGTGCCAGTAGTATAGGGGGCCCCAATCAGCCCCAGCATTTT.

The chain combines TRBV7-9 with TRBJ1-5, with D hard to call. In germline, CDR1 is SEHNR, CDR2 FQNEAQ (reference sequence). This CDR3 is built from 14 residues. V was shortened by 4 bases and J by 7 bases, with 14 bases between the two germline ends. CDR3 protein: CASSSGSPGQPQHF. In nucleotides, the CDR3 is TGTGCCAGCAGCTCCGGGTCACCGGGCCAGCCCCAGCATTTT.

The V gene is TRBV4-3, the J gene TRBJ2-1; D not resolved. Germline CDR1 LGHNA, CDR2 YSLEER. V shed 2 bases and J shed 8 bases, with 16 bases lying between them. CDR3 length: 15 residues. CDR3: CASSQSLSFRHEQFF. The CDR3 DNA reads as TGCGCCAGCAGCCAAAGCCTTAGCTTCAGGCATGAGCAGTTCTTC.

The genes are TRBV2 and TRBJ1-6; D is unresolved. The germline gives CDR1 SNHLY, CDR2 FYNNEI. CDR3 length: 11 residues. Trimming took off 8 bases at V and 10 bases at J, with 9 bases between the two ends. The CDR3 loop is CASGSYSPLHF. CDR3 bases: TGTGCCAGCGGATCCTACTCACCCCTCCACTTT. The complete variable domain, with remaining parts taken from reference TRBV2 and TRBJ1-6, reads EPEVTQTPSHQVTQMGQEVILRCVPISNHLYFYWYRQILGQKVEFLVSFYNNEISEKSEIFDDQFSVERPDGSNFTLKIRSTKLEDSAMYFCASGSYSPLHFGNGTRLTVT.

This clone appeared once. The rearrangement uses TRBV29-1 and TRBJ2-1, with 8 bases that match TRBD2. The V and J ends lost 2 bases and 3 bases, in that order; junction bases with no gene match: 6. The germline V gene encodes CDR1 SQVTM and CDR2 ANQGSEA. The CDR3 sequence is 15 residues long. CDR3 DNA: TGCAGCGTTGAACGAGCGGGGGTTAGCTACAATGAGCAGTTCTTC. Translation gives CSVERAGVSYNEQFF.

CDR3 nucleotide sequence: TGTGCCAGCAGCTCAGGGGGTGGGGATGAAAAACTGTTTTTT. The encoded protein is CASSSGGGDEKLFF. This chain uses TRBV5-6 with TRBJ1-4; TRBD1 matches 7 bases. Losses at the gene ends were 3 bases for V and 6 bases for J; bases not matched to a gene: 5. Germline lookup yields CDR1 SGHDT and CDR2 YYEEEE. CDR3 size: 14 residues.

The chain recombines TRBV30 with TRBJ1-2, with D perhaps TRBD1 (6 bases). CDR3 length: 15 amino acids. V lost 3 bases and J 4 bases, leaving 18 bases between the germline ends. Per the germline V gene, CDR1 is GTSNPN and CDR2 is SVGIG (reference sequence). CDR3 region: CAWRRGEGESYGYTF. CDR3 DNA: TGTGCCTGGAGGAGGGGGGAGGGTGAGTCCTATGGCTACACCTTC.

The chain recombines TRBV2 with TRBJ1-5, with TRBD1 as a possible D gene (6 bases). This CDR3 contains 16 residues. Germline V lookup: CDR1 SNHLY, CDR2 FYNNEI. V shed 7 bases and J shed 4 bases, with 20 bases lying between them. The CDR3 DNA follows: TGTGCCAGCAACGACCCCGGGGGGGGCAATAATCAGCCCCAGCATTTT. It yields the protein CASNDPGGGNNQPQHF.

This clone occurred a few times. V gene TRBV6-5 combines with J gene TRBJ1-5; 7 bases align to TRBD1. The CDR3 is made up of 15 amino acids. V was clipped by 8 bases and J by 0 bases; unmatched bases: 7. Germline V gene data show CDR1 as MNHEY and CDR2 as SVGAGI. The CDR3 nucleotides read TGTGCCAGCCGCCGGGACAGCTATAGCAATCAGCCCCAGCATTTT. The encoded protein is CASRRDSYSNQPQHF.

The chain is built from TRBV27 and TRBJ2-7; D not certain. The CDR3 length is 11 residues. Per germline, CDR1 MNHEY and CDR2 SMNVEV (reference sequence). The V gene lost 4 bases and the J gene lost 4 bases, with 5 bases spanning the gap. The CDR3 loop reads CASSSGYEQYF. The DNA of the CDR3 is TGTGCCAGCAGTTCCGGATACGAGCAGTACTTC.

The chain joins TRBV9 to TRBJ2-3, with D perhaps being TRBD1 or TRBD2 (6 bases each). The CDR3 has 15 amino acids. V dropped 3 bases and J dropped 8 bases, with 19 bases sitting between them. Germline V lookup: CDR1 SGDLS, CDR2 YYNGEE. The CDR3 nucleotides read TGTGCCAGCAGCGAAGGGGGAGCGGGCGTCGGTACGCAGTATTTT. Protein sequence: CASSEGGAGVGTQYF.

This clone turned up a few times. The CDR3 sequence is CASSLNSYGYTF. As DNA, the CDR3 is TGCGCCAGCAGCTTGAACAGCTATGGCTACACCTTC. The V call is TRBV5-1, the J call TRBJ1-2; unclear D gene. The V gene's germline CDR1 is SGHRS and CDR2 YFSETQ. There are 12 residues in the CDR3. Trimming removed 1 base at V and 4 bases at J, with 5 bases between.

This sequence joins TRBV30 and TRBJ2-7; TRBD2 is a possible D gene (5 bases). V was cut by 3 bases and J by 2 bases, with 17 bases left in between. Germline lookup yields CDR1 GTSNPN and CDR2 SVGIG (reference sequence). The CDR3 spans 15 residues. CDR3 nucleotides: TGTGCCTGGAGCGCCCCTAGGACTCTCCCCTACGAGCAGTACTTC. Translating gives CAWSAPRTLPYEQYF.